A single sample gave rise to the 7 T cell receptor beta chains below, sequenced in a study of T-cell reconstitution after alpha-beta-depleted transplantation in children. Unique molecular identifiers featured in how the TCRbeta library was prepared. One entry per CDR3 protein, called by TCRdb with MiXCR from the PCR reads. The table shows roughly 76,000 distinct CDR3 sequences, with roughly a tenth occurring only once. This material consisted of PBMCs, taken before TCRalphabeta/CD19-depleted stem cell transplant. These receptors were obtained from a boy aged 5 to 17 with acute myeloid leukemia, due to receive a stem cell transplant.

Ten or more counts support this clonotype. The chain couples TRBV7-9 to TRBJ2-3, with a weak D call TRBD2 (6 bases). Germline values: CDR1 SEHNR, CDR2 FQNEAQ (reference sequence). This CDR3 contains 15 residues. Trimming removed 3 bases at V and 0 bases at J, with 10 bases between. The CDR3 protein is CASSFRDWSTDTQYF. The CDR3 nucleotides are TGTGCCAGCAGCTTTAGGGACTGGAGCACAGATACGCAGTATTTT. The variable domain in full, completed from reference TRBV7-9 and TRBJ2-3, reads DTGVSQNPRHKITKRGQNVTFRCDPISEHNRLYWYRQTLGQGPEFLTYFQNEAQLEKSRLLSDRFSAERPKGSFSTLEIQRTEQGDSAMYLCASSFRDWSTDTQYFGPGTRLTVL.

This clonotype was detected only a few times. The rearrangement links TRBV24-1 to TRBJ2-2, with 7 bases lining up with TRBD1. The CDR3 totals 16 residues. The J segment lost 0 bases and the V segment lost 4 bases, leaving 4 bases of the junction unmatched. Germline assignment: CDR1 KGHDR and CDR2 SFDVKD. CDR3 protein: CATSDAGTANTGELFF. The CDR3 coding sequence is TGTGCCACCAGTGACGCCGGGACAGCGAACACCGGGGAGCTGTTTTTT.

This clonotype was seen many times. This sequence joins TRBV20-1 and TRBJ2-7, with 10 bases that match TRBD2. CDR3 length: 15 amino acids. Germline lookup yields CDR1 DFQATT and CDR2 SNEGSKA (reference sequence). V was clipped by 2 bases and J by 6 bases; unmatched bases: 10. The CDR3 bases are TGCAGTGCTAGAAACCTAGCGGGAGTAGGAGCCGAGCAGTACTTC. Amino acid sequence: CSARNLAGVGAEQYF.

This clonotype was observed many times. The chain carries TRBV27 and TRBJ1-6; TRBD1 aligns across 7 bases. The CDR3 spans 14 residues. Germline V lookup: CDR1 MNHEY, CDR2 SMNVEV (reference sequence). V lost 5 bases to trimming and J lost 10 bases; unmatched junction nucleotides: 8. The CDR3 protein is CASSPIPRGSPLHF. The DNA of the CDR3 is TGTGCCAGCAGTCCGATTCCCAGGGGGTCACCCCTCCACTTT.

This clonotype appeared many times. The chain joins TRBV20-1 to TRBJ1-5, with TRBD1 identical over 7 bases. CDR1 and CDR2 (germline): DFQATT, SNEGSKA (reference sequence). There are 16 residues in the CDR3. V trimming: 0 bases; J trimming: 6 bases; junction bases outside the gene matches: 11. CDR3 DNA sequence: TGCAGTGCTAGAGATCCGGCAGGGGGGAAGGTTCAGCCCCAGCATTTT. It translates to CSARDPAGGKVQPQHF.

The rearrangement uses TRBV30 and TRBJ2-7; a possible D gene is TRBD2 (6 bases). The CDR3 consists of 14 residues. V lost 2 bases and J lost 3, with 14 bases in between. Germline assignment: CDR1 GTSNPN and CDR2 SVGIG (reference sequence). In DNA form, the CDR3 reads TGTGCCTGGAGTTCCACCGGGACTTACTACGAGCAGTACTTC. Residues: CAWSSTGTYYEQYF.

This clonotype was counted between two and nine times. This rearrangement joins TRBV7-9 to TRBJ2-1; D not resolved. The CDR3 spans 12 residues. CDR1 is SEHNR and CDR2 is FQNEAQ in the germline V gene (reference sequence). The V gene lost 2 bases and the J gene lost 9 bases, with 8 bases spanning the gap. The DNA for the CDR3 is TGTGCCAGCAGCTTAACTACGTTTGAGCAGTTCTTC. Protein product: CASSLTTFEQFF.